The 15 T cell receptor beta chains in this list originate from one sample, sequenced in a study of blood T cell repertoires in COVID-19. Sequencing was performed with immunoSEQ multiplex PCR; in TCRdb, only in-frame clones are kept and a portion is missing. The table has roughly 330,000 clones, roughly 90% seen once. Input material: peripheral blood. Receptors were obtained from a man aged 18 to 30 who had recovered from COVID-19.

This clone was counted once. The chain couples TRBV10-3 to TRBJ2-7; perhaps TRBD2 as D (6 bases). CDR1 is ENHRY and CDR2 is SYGVKD in the germline V gene. The CDR3 contains 13 residues. The V gene lost 1 base and the J gene lost 6 bases, with 10 bases spanning the gap. The DNA for the CDR3 is TGTGCCATCAGTGAGTGGGAGGCGACCGAGCAGTACTTC. Protein product: CAISEWEATEQYF.

This chain joins TRBV19 and TRBJ1-1; no firm D call. The CDR3 contains 13 residues. V was clipped by 7 bases and J by 1 base, with 10 bases between them. Germline lookup yields CDR1 LNHDA and CDR2 SQIVND (reference sequence). This CDR3 reads CASNGGENTEAFF. The CDR3 coding sequence is TGTGCCAGTAACGGCGGGGAGAACACTGAAGCTTTCTTT.

The chain has TRBV29-1 and TRBJ1-1, with D perhaps matching TRBD1 (6 bases). Germline CDR1 SQVTM, CDR2 ANQGSEA. Trimming pared 4 bases from V and 4 bases from J, leaving 13 bases between. The CDR3 totals 13 residues. The CDR3 DNA reads as TGCAGCGTTGTTGTACAGGGCCCCACTGAAGCTTTCTTT. This sequence encodes CSVVVQGPTEAFF.

The V gene is TRBV27, the J gene TRBJ1-1; unclear D gene. V lost 2 bases to trimming and J lost 1 base, with 5 bases between them. CDR1 MNHEY and CDR2 SMNVEV come from the germline V gene (reference sequence). This CDR3 has 13 residues. The CDR3 here is CASSLRSNTEAFF. The DNA of the CDR3 is TGTGCCAGCAGTTTACGTTCGAACACTGAAGCTTTCTTT.

The gene calls are TRBV20-1 and TRBJ1-2; possibly TRBD1 for D (5 bases). The CDR3 totals 9 residues. Germline CDR1 reads DFQATT; CDR2 reads SNEGSKA (reference sequence). V dropped 4 bases and J dropped 8 bases, with 5 bases sitting between them. CDR3 amino acids: CSATGGYTF. The DNA of the CDR3 is TGCAGTGCTACAGGGGGCTACACCTTC.

The chain joins TRBV5-3 to TRBJ1-4, with TRBD1 as a possible D gene (5 bases). TRBV5-3 is designated an ORF whose function remains uncertain. The length of the CDR3 is 15 residues. The V gene lost 0 bases and the J gene lost 5 bases, with 11 bases spanning the gap. CDR3 bases: TGTGCCAGAAGCTTGGCCGGACACTTGAATGAAAAACTGTTTTTT. It translates to CARSLAGHLNEKLFF.

This clone occurred once. V is TRBV15 and J is TRBJ2-4, with D possibly TRBD1 on 6 matching bases. CDR1 and CDR2 from the germline V gene are LNHNV and YYDKDF (reference sequence). The V end was cut by 8 bases, the J end by 0 bases, with 14 bases between. The CDR3 is made up of 15 amino acids. CDR3 nucleotides: TGTGCCACCGCCCTTGGACAGTTAGCCAAAAACATTCAGTACTTC. Translation: CATALGQLAKNIQYF.

This rearrangement joins TRBV28 to TRBJ2-7, with D maybe TRBD2 (6 bases). CDR1 and CDR2 from the germline V gene are MDHEN and SYDVKM. Trimming took 6 bases from V and 0 from J, leaving 15 bases between them. The CDR3 spans 15 residues. The CDR3 protein is CASSRGTASSYEQYF. As DNA, the CDR3 is TGTGCCAGCAGCCGCGGGACTGCGAGCTCCTACGAGCAGTACTTC.

The J gene is TRBJ1-4, the V gene TRBV5-6; unclear D gene. This CDR3 has 11 amino acids. Trimming stripped 3 bases from V and 7 bases from J, with 4 bases between. The germline V gene has CDR1 SGHDT and CDR2 YYEEEE. CDR3 residues: CASSSREKLFF. The DNA of the CDR3 is TGTGCCAGCAGCTCCCGTGAAAAACTGTTTTTT.

Comment on this clone: A much more abundant neighbour one base away suggests this may be a read error. V and J are TRBV11-2 and TRBJ1-2; D is perhaps TRBD1 (5 bases). Trimming removed 5 bases from V and 2 bases from J, with 9 bases in between. This CDR3 region has 13 residues. The germline V gene has CDR1 SGHAT and CDR2 FQNNGV. CDR3 sequence reads: CASSPDSNYGYTF. The CDR3 DNA is TGTGCCAGCAGCCCCGACAGCAACTATGGCTACACCTTC.

The rearrangement links TRBV19 to TRBJ1-3; no reliable D call. The V end was cut by 8 bases, the J end by 4 bases, with 12 bases between. The CDR3 is made up of 13 amino acids. Germline values: CDR1 LNHDA, CDR2 SQIVND (reference sequence). The CDR3: CASLSVSGNTIYF. The CDR3 region has the DNA TGTGCCAGTCTGTCGGTCTCGGGAAACACCATATATTTT.

The rearrangement links TRBV18 to TRBJ1-2; D may be TRBD1 (5 bases). Germline CDR1 and CDR2: KGHSH and LQKENI. The CDR3 is made up of 15 amino acids. V was shortened by 3 bases and J by 5 bases, with 16 bases between the two germline ends. In DNA form, the CDR3 reads TGTGCCAGCTCACCCGGGACTCAAAACCCATATGGCTACACCTTC. It translates to CASSPGTQNPYGYTF. Supplemented by reference TRBV18 and TRBJ1-2, the full variable domain reads NAGVMQNPRHLVRRRGQEARLRCSPMKGHSHVYWYRQLPEEGLKFMVYLQKENIIDESGMPKERFSAEFPKEGPSILRIQQVVRGDSAAYFCASSPGTQNPYGYTFGSGTRLTVV.

V usage is TRBV5-1 and J usage is TRBJ2-3, with no clear D. V was pared by 5 bases and J by 0 bases, with 7 bases between. CDR3 size: 13 residues. Germline CDR1 and CDR2: SGHRS and YFSETQ. The CDR3 reads CASSQTSTDTQYF. In DNA, the CDR3 is TGCGCCAGCAGTCAAACTAGCACAGATACGCAGTATTTT.

The gene calls are TRBV5-6 and TRBJ1-3; D possibly corresponds to TRBD1 (6 bases). Germline assignment: CDR1 SGHDT and CDR2 YYEEEE. V lost 4 bases and J 3 bases, leaving 17 bases between the germline ends. The CDR3 runs 16 residues. The CDR3 here is CASSPSPGQLGNTIYF. CDR3 DNA: TGTGCCAGCAGCCCCTCCCCTGGACAGCTTGGAAACACCATATATTTT. Full variable domain (remainder filled in from reference TRBV5-6 and TRBJ1-3): DAGVTQSPTHLIKTRGQQVTLRCSPKSGHDTVSWYQQALGQGPQFIFQYYEEEERQRGNFPDRFSGHQFPNYSSELNVNALLLGDSALYLCASSPSPGQLGNTIYFGEGSWLTVV.

The chain employs TRBV14 and TRBJ1-2; D gene ambiguous. This CDR3 is 11 amino acids long. V was pared by 3 bases and J by 8 bases, with 7 bases between. CDR1 SGHDN and CDR2 FVKESK come from the germline V gene. The CDR3 reads CASSHGWGYTF. CDR3 DNA: TGTGCCAGCAGCCATGGCTGGGGCTACACCTTC.